The 24 T cell receptor beta chains reported below all come from one sample, sequenced in a study of blood T cell repertoires in COVID-19. Measured with immunoSEQ multiplex PCR; TCRdb has only the in-frame clones, and not every one. Among 350,000 to 450,000 clones, about 87% were seen once, and the ten largest hold about 2.5%. The sample comprised peripheral blood. Every receptor here comes from a woman aged 60-75 years with COVID-19, enrolled during active disease.

The genes are TRBV14 and TRBJ1-1; TRBD1 is a possible D gene (5 bases). This CDR3 comprises 13 residues. Germline CDR1 and CDR2: SGHDN and FVKESK. V was shortened by 0 bases and J by 7 bases, with 9 bases between the two germline ends. The CDR3 DNA reads as TGTGCCAGCAGCCAAGAATGGGGCGGTGAAGCTTTCTTT. Protein product: CASSQEWGGEAFF.

The J gene is TRBJ1-1, the V gene TRBV28; D is perhaps TRBD1 (6 bases). Germline values: CDR1 MDHEN, CDR2 SYDVKM. V lost 7 bases and J 5 bases, leaving 17 bases between the germline ends. The CDR3 spans 14 residues. The DNA of the CDR3 is TGTGCCAGCACCCTAAGTGGGGGCCGGACTGAAGCTTTCTTT. Translation: CASTLSGGRTEAFF.

The genes are TRBV4-1 and TRBJ1-1; 7 nucleotides align to TRBD1. The germline V gene encodes CDR1 MGHRA and CDR2 YSYEKL. The CDR3 sequence is 16 residues long. After removal of 3 bases from V and 2 bases from J, the junction contained 9 bases not matched to a gene. DNA of the CDR3: TGCGCCAGCAGCCAGGGGTTAGACAGGGCAAACACTGAAGCTTTCTTT. Protein product: CASSQGLDRANTEAFF.

This clone was detected once. The genes are TRBV6-5 and TRBJ2-5; 7 positions agree with TRBD1. The CDR3 contains 15 residues. The V gene's germline CDR1 is MNHEY and CDR2 SVGAGI. J was trimmed by 4 bases and V by 5 bases; bases with no gene match: 10. CDR3 loop: CASSSGRQGRETQYF. DNA for the CDR3: TGTGCCAGCAGTAGTGGAAGACAGGGTCGAGAGACCCAGTACTTC.

The rearrangement uses TRBV28 and TRBJ1-5; 9 bases are shared with TRBD1. CDR1 is MDHEN and CDR2 is SYDVKM in the germline V gene. Germline trimming cut 5 bases from V and 7 bases from J; bases unmatched to any gene: 6. The CDR3 length is 14 residues. The CDR3 is CASSGDRVWQPQHF. The CDR3 DNA is TGTGCCAGCAGTGGGGACAGGGTCTGGCAGCCCCAGCATTTT. The variable domain in full, with the rest retrieved from reference TRBV28 and TRBJ1-5, is DVKVTQSSRYLVKRTGEKVFLECVQDMDHENMFWYRQDPGLGLRLIYFSYDVKMKEKGDIPEGYSVSREKKERFSLILESASTNQTSMYLCASSGDRVWQPQHFGDGTRLSIL.

The genes are TRBV19 and TRBJ1-2; 8 bases fit TRBD1. CDR3 length: 13 residues. CDR1 is LNHDA and CDR2 is SQIVND in the germline V gene (reference sequence). V lost 6 bases and J lost 7; bases outside the gene matches: 7. The CDR3 bases are TGTGCCAGTAGGGGACAGGAAATTCGTGGCTACACCTTC. Translated, it gives CASRGQEIRGYTF.

DNA for the CDR3: TGCGCCAGCAGCTCGGGGGGGCCAGCCACTGAAGCTTTCTTT. This sequence encodes CASSSGGPATEAFF. The chain links TRBV5-1 to TRBJ1-1, with D possibly being TRBD1 (6 bases). V lost 3 bases and J 4 bases, leaving 13 bases between the germline ends. The germline gives CDR1 SGHRS, CDR2 YFSETQ. The CDR3 covers 14 residues.

V is TRBV18 and J is TRBJ1-1; D is ambiguous. The CDR3 covers 15 residues. Trimming took 4 bases from V and 5 from J, leaving 17 bases between them. CDR1 is KGHSH, CDR2 LQKENI, per germline. CDR3 nucleotides: TGTGCCAGCTCACTCCAAGCAGGTCCTGGGACTGAAGCTTTCTTT. Encoded protein: CASSLQAGPGTEAFF.

A remark on this clone: Other DNA sequences in this sample translate to the same CDR3. The rearrangement uses TRBV7-3 and TRBJ2-2; D gene ambiguous. V was pared by 2 bases and J by 1 base, with 5 bases between. There are 14 residues in the CDR3. CDR1 SGHTA and CDR2 FQGTGA come from the germline V gene. Here the CDR3 DNA reads TGTGCCAGCAGCTTATCGGGGAACACCGGGGAGCTGTTTTTT. Encoded protein: CASSLSGNTGELFF.

The V and J genes are TRBV19 and TRBJ1-6; tentatively, D is TRBD1 (5 bases). In germline, CDR1 is LNHDA, CDR2 SQIVND (reference sequence). Trimming left V 7 bases short and J 1 base short, with 14 bases between. The CDR3 totals 16 residues. This CDR3 is CASNGQGGSYNSPLHF. DNA of the CDR3: TGTGCCAGTAACGGGCAGGGAGGATCCTATAATTCACCCCTCCACTTT.

This rearrangement joins TRBV18 to TRBJ1-1; TRBD1 matches at 11 bases. The CDR3 has 17 amino acids. Per the germline V gene, CDR1 is KGHSH and CDR2 is LQKENI. Trimming at V came to 6 bases and at J to 4 bases, leaving 13 bases not matched to a gene. For the CDR3, the DNA is TGTGCCAGCTCGAAGGGACAGGGGGTGTCGCGGGGCACTGAAGCTTTCTTT. Protein sequence: CASSKGQGVSRGTEAFF.

The chain employs TRBV6-4 and TRBJ2-3; 7 bases fit TRBD1. Trimming at V came to 2 bases and at J to 5 bases, leaving 1 base not matched to a gene. CDR1 is MRHNA and CDR2 is SNTAGT in the germline V gene. This CDR3 region has 13 residues. The DNA for the CDR3 is TGTGCCAGCAGTGACAGGGGGCTAGATACGCAGTATTTT. It translates to CASSDRGLDTQYF.

This chain links TRBV7-2 with TRBJ2-1; 7 bases fit TRBD1. V shed 5 bases and J 12 bases; nucleotides not matched to a gene: 10. The CDR3 sequence is 13 residues long. Germline loops: CDR1 SGHTA, CDR2 FQGNSA. In DNA form, the CDR3 reads TGTGCCAGCAGCGCCGGGACAGCTTACGGGCAGTTCTTC. Amino acid sequence: CASSAGTAYGQFF.

This clone showed up just once. This chain connects TRBV30 to TRBJ2-3; 8 nucleotides align to TRBD2. Germline loops: CDR1 GTSNPN, CDR2 SVGIG (reference sequence). This CDR3 has 14 residues. The V gene end was trimmed by 4 bases and the J gene end by 15 bases; junction bases not matched to a gene: 18. DNA of the CDR3: TGTGCCTGGAATAAAAACCCGATGTCGGGGGGGCGTTATTTT. Encoded protein: CAWNKNPMSGGRYF.

In the case of this clone: The same CDR3 arises from other DNA sequences in this sample as well. The chain couples TRBV6-5 to TRBJ1-3; unclear D gene. The germline CDR1 and CDR2 sequences are MNHEY and SVGAGI. V was shortened by 0 bases and J by 4 bases, with 10 bases between the two germline ends. CDR3 size: 15 residues. The DNA for the CDR3 is TGTGCCAGCAGTTACTCGGGAGGTTCCGGAAACACCATATATTTT. The encoded protein is CASSYSGGSGNTIYF.

This chain connects TRBV15 to TRBJ1-5, with 8 nucleotides matching TRBD1. This CDR3 has 15 amino acids. CDR1 and CDR2 (germline): LNHNV, YYDKDF (reference sequence). Losses at the gene ends were 5 bases for V and 4 bases for J; bases not matched to a gene: 7. In DNA form, the CDR3 reads TGTGCCACCAGCTCGGGGACAGGCATAAATCAGCCCCAGCATTTT. It translates to CATSSGTGINQPQHF.

The chain combines TRBV10-2 with TRBJ2-7, with 9 bases matching TRBD1. CDR1 and CDR2 (germline): WSHSY, SAAADI. The CDR3 runs 15 residues. Trimming took 3 bases from V and 1 from J; bases not matched to a gene: 4. DNA of the CDR3: TGCGCCAGCAGTGACGGACAGGGGTATTCCTACGAGCAGTACTTC. As protein: CASSDGQGYSYEQYF.

This clone was counted once. V is TRBV7-9 and J is TRBJ2-3; TRBD2 is a possible D gene (5 bases). The CDR3 is 13 amino acids. Germline lookup yields CDR1 SEHNR and CDR2 FQNEAQ (reference sequence). Trimming took off 1 base at V and 10 bases at J, with 12 bases between the two ends. The CDR3 nucleotides are TGTGCCAGCAGCTTAGGGACTGGTCGGGCGCAGTATTTT. Translating it yields CASSLGTGRAQYF.

The chain has TRBV10-2 and TRBJ1-3; maybe TRBD1 (6 bases). The CDR3 sequence is 14 residues long. Germline V gene data show CDR1 as WSHSY and CDR2 as SAAADI. V dropped 6 bases and J dropped 8 bases, with 17 bases sitting between them. CDR3 region: CASREGQGEDTIYF. CDR3 coding DNA: TGCGCCAGCAGGGAGGGACAAGGGGAGGACACCATATATTTT.

The chain couples TRBV5-1 to TRBJ1-4, with 9 bases aligning to TRBD1. The germline V gene has CDR1 SGHRS and CDR2 YFSETQ. This CDR3 is built from 15 residues. The V and J ends lost 4 bases and 6 bases, in that order; junction bases with no gene match: 7. CDR3 bases: TGCGCCAGCAGCGAGGGACAGGGTCTTCATGAAAAACTGTTTTTT. Amino acid sequence: CASSEGQGLHEKLFF.

The chain joins TRBV7-3 to TRBJ1-1; TRBD1 agrees at 9 bases. From germline, CDR1 is SGHTA and CDR2 FQGTGA. V gave up 0 bases and J gave up 5 bases; unmatched junction bases: 4. The CDR3 runs 15 residues. In nucleotides, the CDR3 is TGTGCCAGCAGCTTAACAGAAGGACAGGGGACTGAAGCTTTCTTT. The encoded protein is CASSLTEGQGTEAFF.

This chain links TRBV12-3 or TRBV12-4 with TRBJ1-2; TRBD1 might be the D (6 bases). The V end was cut by 5 bases, the J end by 6 bases, with 13 bases between. This CDR3 is built from 13 residues. As DNA, the CDR3 is TGTGCCAGCAGTCAAGTGACAGGAAATGGCTACACCTTC. This gives the protein CASSQVTGNGYTF.

The chain is built from TRBV2 and TRBJ2-2; 8 bases fit TRBD1. The germline gives CDR1 SNHLY, CDR2 FYNNEI. There are 15 residues in the CDR3. V dropped 4 bases and J dropped 1; count of bases not matched to a gene: 2. CDR3 in DNA: TGTGCCAGCAGTGGGACAGGGCAGAACACCGGGGAGCTGTTTTTT. It is translated as CASSGTGQNTGELFF.

J is TRBJ1-5 and V is TRBV19, with 8 positions matching TRBD1. This CDR3 is built from 16 residues. From germline, CDR1 is LNHDA and CDR2 SQIVND (reference sequence). J was trimmed by 1 base and V by 5 bases; bases with no gene match: 7. This CDR3 reads CASSLGQGRSNQPQHF. The DNA for the CDR3 is TGTGCCAGTAGTTTAGGACAGGGCAGAAGCAATCAGCCCCAGCATTTT.